This T cell receptor beta chain was recovered during a study of blood T cell repertoires in COVID-19. Across the whole study: Sites across the United States, Italy and Spain contributed samples from acute and convalescent COVID-19.

As handled by the study authors: Amplification of reference gene primers was used by the study to estimate nucleated cell counts. TCRdb keeps only in-frame clones here, not all; method: immunoSEQ multiplex PCR. V and J calls and clone size are those listed in that table; D and trimming were worked out from the DNA. This sample has 200,000 to 250,000 clones, with just over 85% found just once. The cohort comprised adults aged about 18 to 100 years residing in 20 to 30 US areas. Clinical history reported by participants formed the basis on which cohorts were assigned. Per germline, CDR1 LGHNA and CDR2 YSLEER. CDR3 length: 14 amino acids. V lost 1 base and J 4 bases, leaving 10 bases between the germline ends.

The receptor comes from a woman aged 40 to 50 with acute COVID-19. V is TRBV4-3 and J is TRBJ1-1; D is ambiguous. The sample taken for sequencing was PBMCs or T cells enriched from blood (not recorded which). CDR3 DNA: TGCGCCAGCAGCCAAGCAAGAGGGTCCACTGAAGCTTTCTTT. Translation gives CASSQARGSTEAFF.